These T cell receptor beta chains were read from a single sample in a study of T cell changes during pregnancy in multiple sclerosis. Profiled with immunoSEQ multiplex PCR; TCRdb holds only in-frame clones, not every one. This table holds over 10,000 clones, more than 70% found once. Sequencing used CD8+ T cells from peripheral blood mononuclear cells, obtained in the first trimester of pregnancy. These receptors were collected from a female donor with multiple sclerosis, enrolled in a pregnancy study. CDR3s leave out the opening cysteine and the closing phenylalanine or tryptophan. Each record gives: J gene, V gene, CDR3 protein.

J: TRBJ1-1
V: TRBV4-2
CDR3: ASSLAGGTEAF

J: TRBJ1-3
V: TRBV5-1
CDR3: ASSFQGASGNTIY

J: TRBJ1-1
V: TRBV5-1
CDR3: ASSLGTGTTEAF

J: TRBJ2-7
V: TRBV13
CDR3: ASSSWTSGGSYEQY

J: TRBJ2-7
V: TRBV5-4
CDR3: ASSPEGVAGYEQY

J: TRBJ1-1
V: TRBV7-6
CDR3: ASSPDRANTEAF

J: TRBJ2-7
V: TRBV9
CDR3: ASSEMGAGEQY

J: TRBJ1-1
V: TRBV28
CDR3: ASSSQSHEAF

J: TRBJ1-1
V: TRBV30
CDR3: AWSVRPGEAF

J: TRBJ2-1
V: TRBV20-1
CDR3: SAYYSGPQF

J: TRBJ2-1
V: TRBV4-2
CDR3: ASSQDEGQPLEQF

J: TRBJ2-2
V: TRBV4-3
CDR3: ASSQDGTGSTGELF

J: TRBJ2-3
V: TRBV27
CDR3: ASSEQGAYGTDTQY

J: TRBJ1-3
V: TRBV7-9
CDR3: ASRLAGVGNTIY

J: TRBJ2-5
V: TRBV5-4
CDR3: ASSHTAGMQGLGTQY

J: TRBJ2-4
V: TRBV27
CDR3: ASSLDSAMAKNIQY

J: TRBJ2-1
V: TRBV11-3
CDR3: ASSPDAEPYNEQF

J: TRBJ2-1
V: TRBV6-4
CDR3: ASSDSRGTSGGAVDEQF

J: TRBJ2-3
V: TRBV7-9
CDR3: ASSLAFGGAIDTQY

J: TRBJ2-7
V: TRBV6-1
CDR3: ASRETSGGSYEQY

J: TRBJ2-1
V: TRBV18
CDR3: ASSPSQGGASEYNEQF

J: TRBJ1-6
V: TRBV19
CDR3: ASSIFAGRNSPLH

J: TRBJ1-4
V: TRBV28
CDR3: ASSDGLGEKLF

J: TRBJ2-3
V: TRBV5-4
CDR3: ASSGLSTDTQY

J: TRBJ2-1
V: TRBV21-1
CDR3: ASSKGSQRGWPSGEQF

J: TRBJ2-7
V: TRBV28
CDR3: ASSSGLESMDEQY

J: TRBJ2-7
V: TRBV5-1
CDR3: ASSFSGNYEQY

J: TRBJ1-4
V: TRBV7-8
CDR3: ASSLKRGWSFATNEKLF

J: TRBJ2-7
V: TRBV15
CDR3: ATSTAQGTGLDEQY

J: TRBJ2-7
V: TRBV27
CDR3: ASSSSPPGGPTYEQY

J: TRBJ1-1
V: TRBV19
CDR3: ASSIILGAAEAF

J: TRBJ2-2
V: TRBV7-9
CDR3: ASSWTSGDTGELF

J: TRBJ1-1
V: TRBV10-3
CDR3: ASGDRSMNTEAF

J: TRBJ1-2
V: TRBV11-2
CDR3: ASSLDNSAVTSGGYT

J: TRBJ2-1
V: TRBV6-4
CDR3: ASSEDSNNEQF

J: TRBJ2-7
V: TRBV6-6
CDR3: ASSRGESDEQY

J: TRBJ1-2
V: TRBV7-6
CDR3: ASSLAPGGTTYGYT

J: TRBJ2-7
V: TRBV2
CDR3: ASSRPRDRSSYEQY

J: TRBJ2-7
V: TRBV27
CDR3: ASRDRVNYEQY

J: TRBJ2-3
V: TRBV19
CDR3: ASSYLPRASDTQY